Shown below are 18 T cell receptor beta chains from a single sample sequenced in a study of blood T cell repertoires in COVID-19. TCRdb's table, derived via immunoSEQ multiplex PCR, lists solely in-frame clones and lacks some. The sample carries 7,000 to 9,500 clones, 80% to 90% recorded once. The source material was peripheral blood. The receptors shown here come from a human donor in a cohort sampled during active COVID-19.

The CDR3 region is CASRLVTGTGGYNEQFF. The CDR3 DNA reads as TGTGCAAGTCGCTTAGTAACGGGGACAGGGGGATACAATGAGCAGTTCTTC. The rearrangement uses TRBV12-2 and TRBJ2-1; the table gives TRBD1 as D, unverified against the DNA. TRBV12-2 is designated a pseudogene. CDR3 length: 17 residues.

The chain couples TRBV2 to TRBJ2-3; 8 positions match TRBD2. The CDR3 loop spans 15 amino acids. V shed 6 bases and J 5 bases; nucleotides not matched to a gene: 10. The germline CDR1 and CDR2 sequences are SNHLY and FYNNEI. The CDR3 loop reads CASSLSGGGKDTQYF. The DNA of the CDR3 is TGTGCCAGCAGCCTCTCCGGGGGGGGAAAAGATACGCAGTATTTT.

The chain links TRBV10-2 to TRBJ1-4, with D possibly TRBD1 on 5 matching bases. The germline CDR1 and CDR2 sequences are WSHSY and SAAADI. This CDR3 has 14 amino acids. The V and J ends lost 5 bases and 8 bases respectively, with 15 bases between them. The CDR3: CASSPAGGGEKLFF. The CDR3 DNA sequence: TGCGCCAGCAGTCCCGCGGGGGGAGGAGAAAAACTGTTTTTT.

As DNA, the CDR3 is TGTGCCAGCAGGAAGACCGGGGGCACTGAAGCTTTCTTT. It is translated as CASRKTGGTEAFF. The chain uses TRBV28 and TRBJ1-1, with a tentative D call TRBD1 (5 bases). Deletions cut 6 bases from V and 4 bases from J, with 12 bases between. The CDR3 is 13 residues long. Germline V lookup: CDR1 MDHEN, CDR2 SYDVKM.

This clone was seen just once. The rearrangement links TRBV10-1 to TRBJ2-3; 10 bases map to TRBD1. The CDR3 is 16 residues long. Germline CDR1 WNHNN, CDR2 SYGVQD (reference sequence). Trimming removed 3 bases from V and 4 bases from J; junction bases left unmatched: 7. CDR3 residues: CASSDAGTGAPDTQYF. Written as DNA, the CDR3 is TGCGCCAGCAGTGATGCCGGGACAGGGGCTCCAGATACGCAGTATTTT.

V usage is TRBV9 and J usage is TRBJ2-1; 9 nucleotides agree with TRBD1. The CDR3 extends over 15 amino acids. CDR1 is SGDLS, CDR2 YYNGEE, per germline. Losses at the gene ends were 3 bases for V and 7 bases for J; bases not matched to a gene: 8. CDR3 sequence (DNA): TGTGCCAGCAGCGACACAGGGGGCGGGGGTAATGAGCAGTTCTTC. Residues: CASSDTGGGGNEQFF.

The chain is built from TRBV3-1 (or the pseudogene TRBV3-2) and TRBJ1-6; D possibly corresponds to TRBD1 (6 bases). This CDR3 contains 16 residues. Germline CDR1 LGHDT, CDR2 YNNKEL (reference sequence). Trimming pared 5 bases from V and 4 bases from J, leaving 15 bases between. Here the CDR3 DNA reads TGTGCCAGCAGCTCCCGGACAGAACATTATAATTCACCCCTCCACTTT. Protein: CASSSRTEHYNSPLHF.

This sequence joins TRBV4-3 and TRBJ1-6, with unresolved D. Germline loops: CDR1 LGHNA, CDR2 YSLEER. V lost 1 base to trimming and J lost 10 bases, with 11 bases between them. This CDR3 spans 14 amino acids. The CDR3 coding sequence is TGCGCCAGCAGCCAAGTTTCCGGCGGATCACCCCTCCACTTT. The encoded protein is CASSQVSGGSPLHF.

Details on this clone: Germline and junction disagree at one end, which may indicate a read error. Written as DNA, the CDR3 is TGTGCCAACAGCCAGACAACGAACACTGAAGCTTTCTTT. Its translation is CANSQTTNTEAFF. The J gene is TRBJ1-1, the V gene TRBV3-1 (or the pseudogene TRBV3-2); D unresolved. The CDR3 spans 13 residues. Germline assignment: CDR1 LGHDT and CDR2 YNNKEL (reference sequence).

A single count supports this clone. The V call is TRBV25-1, the J call TRBJ2-3; D gene uncertain. The V gene lost 4 bases and the J gene lost 5 bases, with 13 bases spanning the gap. Germline V lookup: CDR1 MGHDK, CDR2 SYGVNS. The CDR3 has 14 residues. CDR3: CASSVSPGGDTQYF. The DNA of the CDR3 is TGTGCCAGCAGTGTTAGCCCTGGCGGAGATACGCAGTATTTT.

CDR3 sequence reads: CAWRPRSGTGGFYEQYF. The CDR3 DNA reads TGTGCCTGGAGACCCCGCTCCGGGACAGGGGGCTTCTACGAGCAGTACTTC. The chain carries TRBV30 and TRBJ2-7; 12 nucleotides align to TRBD1. Germline CDR1 and CDR2: GTSNPN and SVGIG (reference sequence). Trimming took 3 bases from V and 3 from J; bases not matched to a gene: 12. The CDR3 is 17 amino acids.

The rearrangement joins TRBV4-3 to TRBJ2-7; TRBD1 matches at 7 bases. V was pared by 4 bases and J by 2 bases, with 8 bases of the junction left unmatched. Germline V CDR1 and CDR2: LGHNA, YSLEER. This CDR3 spans 15 amino acids. CDR3: CASSRDRAIPYEQYF. CDR3 coding DNA: TGCGCCAGCAGCCGCGACAGGGCGATCCCCTACGAGCAGTACTTC.

The gene calls are TRBV7-9 and TRBJ1-2, with D perhaps TRBD1 (5 bases). The CDR3 totals 16 residues. V lost 1 base and J 5 bases, leaving 17 bases between the germline ends. Germline assignment: CDR1 SEHNR and CDR2 FQNEAQ (reference sequence). CDR3 amino acids: CASSLVKAVKGYGYTF. The CDR3 nucleotides are TGTGCCAGCAGCTTAGTAAAGGCCGTCAAGGGGTATGGCTACACCTTC.

This clone appeared a few times. The gene calls are TRBV27 and TRBJ2-6; D is undetermined. This CDR3 region has 18 residues. Germline V gene data show CDR1 as MNHEY and CDR2 as SMNVEV (reference sequence). V lost 0 bases and J lost 0, with 12 bases in between. CDR3 loop: CASSLSPGVLSGANVLTF. The CDR3 DNA reads TGTGCCAGCAGTTTATCCCCAGGTGTCCTCTCTGGGGCCAACGTCCTGACTTTC.

The rearrangement links TRBV24-1 to TRBJ2-3; 8 bases match TRBD2. Trimming cost V 12 bases and J 3 bases; bases outside gene matches: 7. The germline CDR1 and CDR2 sequences are KGHDR and SFDVKD. This CDR3 spans 13 amino acids. CDR3 protein: CARTGGQTDTQYF. In nucleotides, the CDR3 is TGTGCCCGAACGGGGGGGCAAACAGATACGCAGTATTTT.

The chain links TRBV5-6 to TRBJ1-5, with D possibly matching TRBD1 (5 bases). This CDR3 is 15 amino acids long. The V gene lost 4 bases and the J gene lost 3 bases, with 14 bases spanning the gap. Germline loops: CDR1 SGHDT, CDR2 YYEEEE. In DNA form, the CDR3 reads TGTGCCAGCAGCCTCCAGGGAGGGCTCAATCAGCCCCAGCATTTT. Translation gives CASSLQGGLNQPQHF.

The rearrangement joins TRBV9 to TRBJ2-3, with D maybe TRBD1 (5 bases). Germline values: CDR1 SGDLS, CDR2 YYNGEE. Trimming shortened V by 4 bases and J by 8 bases, and 14 bases separated the two germline ends. The CDR3 sequence is 13 residues long. In DNA, the CDR3 is TGTGCCAGCAGCCCCGTCCTAAGGGGTACGCAGTATTTT. Translating gives CASSPVLRGTQYF.

V and J are TRBV5-1 and TRBJ1-1; 7 bases are a match to TRBD1. Germline V CDR1 and CDR2: SGHRS, YFSETQ. The CDR3 has 13 residues. Trimming cost V 4 bases and J 1 base; bases outside gene matches: 1. CDR3 sequence (DNA): TGCGCCAGCAGCCCAGGGGGGAACACTGAAGCTTTCTTT. Amino acid sequence: CASSPGGNTEAFF.